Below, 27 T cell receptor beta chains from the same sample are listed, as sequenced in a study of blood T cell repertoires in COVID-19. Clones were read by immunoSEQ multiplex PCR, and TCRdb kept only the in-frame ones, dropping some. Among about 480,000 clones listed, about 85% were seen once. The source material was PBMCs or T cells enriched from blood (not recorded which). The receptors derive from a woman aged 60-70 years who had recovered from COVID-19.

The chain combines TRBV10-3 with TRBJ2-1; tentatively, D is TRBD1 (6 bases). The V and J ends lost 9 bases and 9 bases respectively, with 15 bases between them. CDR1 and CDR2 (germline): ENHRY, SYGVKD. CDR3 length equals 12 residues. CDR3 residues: CAIHQGLGEQFF. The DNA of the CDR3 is TGTGCCATACATCAGGGGCTTGGTGAGCAGTTCTTC.

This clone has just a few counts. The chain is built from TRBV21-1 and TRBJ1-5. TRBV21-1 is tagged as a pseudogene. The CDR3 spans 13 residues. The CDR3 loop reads CASSKTRNQPQHF. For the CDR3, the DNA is TGTGCCAGCAGCAAAACTCGAAATCAGCCCCAGCATTTT.

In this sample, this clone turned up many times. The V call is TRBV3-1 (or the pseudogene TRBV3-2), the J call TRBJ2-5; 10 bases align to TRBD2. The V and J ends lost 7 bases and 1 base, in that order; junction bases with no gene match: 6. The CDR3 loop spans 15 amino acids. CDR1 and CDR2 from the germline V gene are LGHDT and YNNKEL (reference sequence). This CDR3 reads CASTLAGGPQETQYF. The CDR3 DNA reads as TGTGCCAGCACCTTAGCGGGGGGCCCCCAAGAGACCCAGTACTTC.

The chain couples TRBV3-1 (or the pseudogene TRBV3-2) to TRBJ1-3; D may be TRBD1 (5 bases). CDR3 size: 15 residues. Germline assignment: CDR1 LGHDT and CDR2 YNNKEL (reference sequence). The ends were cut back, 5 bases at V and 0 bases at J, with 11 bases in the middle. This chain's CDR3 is CASSYRGISGNTIYF. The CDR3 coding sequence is TGTGCCAGCAGCTACCGGGGGATCTCTGGAAACACCATATATTTT.

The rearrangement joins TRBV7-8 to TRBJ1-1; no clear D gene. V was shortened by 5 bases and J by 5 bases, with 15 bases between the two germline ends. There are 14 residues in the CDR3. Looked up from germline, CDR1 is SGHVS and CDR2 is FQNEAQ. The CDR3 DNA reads TGTGCCAGCAGCACCCTGCGGGGAGATACTGAAGCTTTCTTT. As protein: CASSTLRGDTEAFF.

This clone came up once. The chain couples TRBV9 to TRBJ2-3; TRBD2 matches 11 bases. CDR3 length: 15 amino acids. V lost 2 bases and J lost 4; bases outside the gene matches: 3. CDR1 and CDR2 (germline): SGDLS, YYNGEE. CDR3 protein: CASSVHSGGADTQYF. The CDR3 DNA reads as TGTGCCAGCAGCGTCCATAGCGGGGGGGCAGATACGCAGTATTTT.

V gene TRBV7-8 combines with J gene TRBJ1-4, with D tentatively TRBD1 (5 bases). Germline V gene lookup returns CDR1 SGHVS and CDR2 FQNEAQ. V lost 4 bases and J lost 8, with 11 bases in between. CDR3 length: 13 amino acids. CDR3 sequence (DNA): TGTGCCAGCAGCTCGGGACTCGGGGAAAAACTGTTTTTT. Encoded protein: CASSSGLGEKLFF.

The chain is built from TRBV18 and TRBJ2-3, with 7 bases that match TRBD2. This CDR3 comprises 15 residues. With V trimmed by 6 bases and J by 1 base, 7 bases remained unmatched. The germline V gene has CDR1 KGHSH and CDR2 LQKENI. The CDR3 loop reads CASSLTSQGTDTQYF. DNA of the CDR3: TGTGCCAGCTCGTTGACTAGCCAGGGCACAGATACGCAGTATTTT.

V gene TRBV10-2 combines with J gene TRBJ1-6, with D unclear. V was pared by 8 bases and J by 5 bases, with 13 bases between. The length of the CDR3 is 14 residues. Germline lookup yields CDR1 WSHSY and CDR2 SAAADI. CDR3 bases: TGCGCCAGCGGGCAGGTATTTCATAATTCACCCCTCCACTTT. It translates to CASGQVFHNSPLHF.

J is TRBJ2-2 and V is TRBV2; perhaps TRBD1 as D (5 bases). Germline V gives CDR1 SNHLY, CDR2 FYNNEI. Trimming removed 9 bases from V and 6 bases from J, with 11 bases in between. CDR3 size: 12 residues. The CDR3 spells CASIREAGELFF. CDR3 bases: TGTGCCAGTATCAGGGAAGCCGGGGAGCTGTTTTTT.

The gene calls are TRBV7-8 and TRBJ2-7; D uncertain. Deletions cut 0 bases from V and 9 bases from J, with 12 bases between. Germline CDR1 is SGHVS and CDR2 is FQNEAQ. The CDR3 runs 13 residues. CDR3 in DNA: TGTGCCAGCAGCTTAGCCCTTCGCGATTGGCAGTACGTC. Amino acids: CASSLALRDWQYV.

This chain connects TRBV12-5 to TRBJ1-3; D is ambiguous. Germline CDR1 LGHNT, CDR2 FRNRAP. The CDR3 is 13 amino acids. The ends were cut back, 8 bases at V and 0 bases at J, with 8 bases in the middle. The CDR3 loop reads CASLRSSGNTIYF. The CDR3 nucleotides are TGTGCTAGTCTCCGGAGCTCTGGAAACACCATATATTTT.

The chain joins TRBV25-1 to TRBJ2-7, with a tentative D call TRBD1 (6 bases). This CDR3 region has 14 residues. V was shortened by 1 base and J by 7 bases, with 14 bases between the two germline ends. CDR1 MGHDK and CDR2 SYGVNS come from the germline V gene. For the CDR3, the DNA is TGTGCCAGCAGTGAATGGGCAGGGGCCTCGGAGCAGTACTTC. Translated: CASSEWAGASEQYF.

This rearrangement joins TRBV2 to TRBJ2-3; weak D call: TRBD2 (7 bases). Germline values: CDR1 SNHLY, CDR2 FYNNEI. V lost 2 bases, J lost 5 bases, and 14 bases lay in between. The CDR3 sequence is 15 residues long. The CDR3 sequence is CASSEIGGGGDTQYF. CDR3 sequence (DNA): TGTGCCAGCAGTGAAATAGGGGGGGGCGGAGATACGCAGTATTTT.

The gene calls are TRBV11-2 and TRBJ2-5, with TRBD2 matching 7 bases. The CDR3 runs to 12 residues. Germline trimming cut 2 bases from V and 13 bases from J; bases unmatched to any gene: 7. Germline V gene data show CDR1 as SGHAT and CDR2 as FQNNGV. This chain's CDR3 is CASSLSGTGWYF. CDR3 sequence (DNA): TGTGCCAGCAGCTTAAGCGGGACGGGGTGGTACTTC. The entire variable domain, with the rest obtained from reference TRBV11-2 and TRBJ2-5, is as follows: EAGVAQSPRYKIIEKRQSVAFWCNPISGHATLYWYQQILGQGPKLLIQFQNNGVVDDSQLPKDRFSAERLKGVDSTLKIQPAKLEDSAVYLCASSLSGTGWYFGPGTRLLVL.

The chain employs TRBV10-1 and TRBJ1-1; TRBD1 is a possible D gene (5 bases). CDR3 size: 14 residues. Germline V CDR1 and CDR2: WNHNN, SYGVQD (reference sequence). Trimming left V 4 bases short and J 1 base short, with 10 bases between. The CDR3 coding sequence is TGCGCCAGCAGTGCGGGGGGGTCGAACACTGAAGCTTTCTTT. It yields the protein CASSAGGSNTEAFF.

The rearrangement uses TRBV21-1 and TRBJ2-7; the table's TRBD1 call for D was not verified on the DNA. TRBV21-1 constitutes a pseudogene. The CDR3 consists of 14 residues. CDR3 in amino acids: CASSKGGHPDEQYF. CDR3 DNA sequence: TGTGCCAGCAGCAAAGGAGGACATCCTGACGAGCAGTACTTC.

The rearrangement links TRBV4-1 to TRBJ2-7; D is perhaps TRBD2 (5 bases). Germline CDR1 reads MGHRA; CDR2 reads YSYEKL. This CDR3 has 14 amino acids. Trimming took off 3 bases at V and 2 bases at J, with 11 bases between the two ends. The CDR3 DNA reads TGCGCCAGCAGCCAGCGACTACTCCCCTACGAGCAGTACTTC. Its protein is CASSQRLLPYEQYF.

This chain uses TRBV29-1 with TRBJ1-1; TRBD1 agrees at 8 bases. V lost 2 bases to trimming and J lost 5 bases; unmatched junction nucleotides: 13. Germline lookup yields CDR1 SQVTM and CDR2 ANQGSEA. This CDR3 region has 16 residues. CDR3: CSVERSRGPIGTEAFF. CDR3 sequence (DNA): TGCAGCGTTGAAAGGAGCAGGGGGCCAATAGGGACTGAAGCTTTCTTT.

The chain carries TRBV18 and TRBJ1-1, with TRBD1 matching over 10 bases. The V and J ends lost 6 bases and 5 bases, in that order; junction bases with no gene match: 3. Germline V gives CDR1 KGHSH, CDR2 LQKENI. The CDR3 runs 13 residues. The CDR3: CASSRTGGTEAFF. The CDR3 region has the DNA TGTGCCAGCTCTCGGACAGGGGGGACTGAAGCTTTCTTT.

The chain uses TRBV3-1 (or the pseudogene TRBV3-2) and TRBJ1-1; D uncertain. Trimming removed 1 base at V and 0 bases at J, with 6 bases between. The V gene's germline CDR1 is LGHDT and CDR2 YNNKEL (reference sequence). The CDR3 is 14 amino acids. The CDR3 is CASSQANMNTEAFF. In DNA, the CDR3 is TGTGCCAGCAGCCAAGCGAACATGAACACTGAAGCTTTCTTT.

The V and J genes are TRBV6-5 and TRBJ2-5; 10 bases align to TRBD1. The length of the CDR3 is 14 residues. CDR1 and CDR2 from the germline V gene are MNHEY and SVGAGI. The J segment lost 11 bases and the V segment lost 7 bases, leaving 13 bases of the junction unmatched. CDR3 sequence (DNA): TGTGCCAGCACCCCGGGACAGGGGCCAAGAAGGCAGTACTTC. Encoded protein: CASTPGQGPRRQYF.

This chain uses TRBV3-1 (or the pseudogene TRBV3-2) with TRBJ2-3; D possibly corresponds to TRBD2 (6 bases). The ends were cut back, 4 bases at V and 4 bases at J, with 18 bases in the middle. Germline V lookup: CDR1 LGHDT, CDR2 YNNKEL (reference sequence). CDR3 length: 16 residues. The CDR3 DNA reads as TGTGCCAGCAGCCTGAACCGGGGCGGGATTGCAGATACGCAGTATTTT. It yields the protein CASSLNRGGIADTQYF.

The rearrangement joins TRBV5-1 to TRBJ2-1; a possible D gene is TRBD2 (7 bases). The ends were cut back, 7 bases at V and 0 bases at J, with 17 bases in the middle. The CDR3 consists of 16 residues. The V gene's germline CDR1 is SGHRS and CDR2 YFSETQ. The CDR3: CASVAGALSSYNEQFF. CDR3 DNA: TGCGCCAGCGTCGCGGGGGCCCTGAGCTCCTACAATGAGCAGTTCTTC. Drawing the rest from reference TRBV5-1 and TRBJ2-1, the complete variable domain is KAGVTQTPRYLIKTRGQQVTLSCSPISGHRSVSWYQQTPGQGLQFLFEYFSETQRNKGNFPGRFSGRQFSNSRSEMNVSTLELGDSALYLCASVAGALSSYNEQFFGPGTRLTVL.

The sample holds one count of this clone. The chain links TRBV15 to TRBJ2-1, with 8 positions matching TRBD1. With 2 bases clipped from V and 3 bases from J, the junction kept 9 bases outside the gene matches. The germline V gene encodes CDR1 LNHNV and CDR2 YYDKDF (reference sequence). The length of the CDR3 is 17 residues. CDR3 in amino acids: CATSRNSRGTGYNEQFF. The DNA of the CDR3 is TGTGCCACCAGCAGAAACTCCCGCGGGACAGGCTACAATGAGCAGTTCTTC.

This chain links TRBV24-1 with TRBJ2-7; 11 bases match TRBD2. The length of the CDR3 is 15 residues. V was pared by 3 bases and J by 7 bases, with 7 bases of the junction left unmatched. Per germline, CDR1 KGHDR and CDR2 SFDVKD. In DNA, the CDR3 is TGTGCCACCAGTGATGCCGGGACTAGCGGACTGGAGCAGTACTTC. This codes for CATSDAGTSGLEQYF.

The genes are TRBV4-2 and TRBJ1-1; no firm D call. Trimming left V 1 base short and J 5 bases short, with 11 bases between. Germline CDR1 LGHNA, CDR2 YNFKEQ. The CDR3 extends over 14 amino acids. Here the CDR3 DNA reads TGTGCCAGCAGCCAAGTTATCGGAGGAACTGAAGCTTTCTTT. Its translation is CASSQVIGGTEAFF.